This T cell receptor beta chain was observed in a study of T-cell reconstitution after alpha-beta-depleted transplantation in children. Study-wide points: From newly produced T cells came most of the T-cell counts and diversity one year after transplant. Some patients showed high day-60 TCRbeta diversity, which derived from surviving recipient T cells and thymic progenitors. The study reportedly traced alpha-beta T cells about two months after transplant to several hundred expanded graft clones.

Preparation of the TCRbeta library was carried out with unique molecular identifiers. TCRdb ran MiXCR on the PCR reads and lists one entry per CDR3 protein. The data show approximately 430,000 distinct CDR3 sequences, about a sixth seen once. As for this clonotype: As yet, its antigen is unknown.

The source of this sequence is a boy under three years old who had a stem cell transplant for Wiskott-Aldrich syndrome, so the T cells may come from the graft donor. Sequencing was performed on PBMCs, mostly from graft donor cells, taken 360 days after TCRalphabeta/CD19-depleted stem cell transplant.

For the CDR3, the DNA is TGCAGCGTTGAAACAGGGCTTAACACTGAAGCTTTCTTT. It codes for CSVETGLNTEAFF. The rearrangement links TRBV29-1 to TRBJ1-1; maybe TRBD1 (6 bases). CDR1 is SQVTM and CDR2 is ANQGSEA in the germline V gene. The CDR3 is 13 amino acids. V gave up 2 bases and J gave up 2 bases, with 9 bases separating them.